Shown below are 20 T cell receptor beta chains from a single sample sequenced in a study of T cell repertoires in cytomegalovirus infection. In TCRdb, the reads were re-called with MiXCR into one record per CDR3 protein. Altogether around 740,000 distinct CDR3 sequences are present, under 40% being singletons, with the ten largest covering about 2.8%. What was sequenced was PBMCs. These receptors were taken from a human donor in good health (CMV status not recorded). Some clones in this sample may be carry-over from other donors' samples.

The rearrangement joins TRBV20-1 to TRBJ2-7; tentative D call: TRBD2 (5 bases). Germline values: CDR1 DFQATT, CDR2 SNEGSKA (reference sequence). CDR3 length: 14 amino acids. The ends were cut back, 4 bases at V and 1 base at J, with 14 bases in the middle. The CDR3 bases are TGCAGTGCTAATGGCTACCGGACTTCCTACGAGCAGTACTTC. Translating it yields CSANGYRTSYEQYF.

In this sample, this clonotype turned up a few times. The chain links TRBV19 to TRBJ1-1; TRBD1 agrees at 9 bases. The CDR3 runs to 13 residues. Germline-derived CDR1 and CDR2 are LNHDA and SQIVND (reference sequence). The J segment lost 8 bases and the V segment lost 10 bases, leaving 11 bases of the junction unmatched. DNA for the CDR3: TGTGCCATTAAGATCGGGACAGGGCGCGAAGCTTTCTTT. Amino acid sequence: CAIKIGTGREAFF.

Turning to this clonotype: This clone may be a read error of a much larger clone one base away. V usage is TRBV19 and J usage is TRBJ1-1; D is ambiguous. Trimming left V 5 bases short and J 10 bases short, with 14 bases between. CDR3 length equals 12 residues. Germline V gives CDR1 LNHDA, CDR2 SQIVND (reference sequence). In DNA, the CDR3 is TGTGCCAGTAGTGAGGACGGCCTTACAGCTTTCTTT. It codes for CASSEDGLTAFF.

J is TRBJ2-6 and V is TRBV10-3; no definite D call. Germline CDR1 ENHRY, CDR2 SYGVKD. The CDR3 is made up of 15 amino acids. The V gene lost 0 bases and the J gene lost 4 bases, with 7 bases spanning the gap. CDR3 nucleotides: TGTGCCATCAGTGAGTCGGGTGGCGGGGCCAACGTCCTGACTTTC. This codes for CAISESGGGANVLTF.

This rearrangement joins TRBV7-2 to TRBJ2-7, with D possibly TRBD2 on 5 matching bases. Per the germline V gene, CDR1 is SGHTA and CDR2 is FQGNSA. This CDR3 contains 15 residues. The V end lost 1 base, the J end lost 1 base, and 11 bases lay between the germline ends. In nucleotides, the CDR3 is TGTGCCAGCAGCTTAGAGCCGGGATCTTCCTACGAGCAGTACTTC. It is translated as CASSLEPGSSYEQYF.

The chain employs TRBV6-1 and TRBJ1-1; 9 bases fit TRBD1. CDR3 length equals 17 residues. V lost 7 bases and J lost 4; bases outside the gene matches: 16. From germline, CDR1 is MNHNS and CDR2 SASEGT. CDR3 region: CASTKTPSGTGSTEAFF. The CDR3 DNA is TGTGCCAGCACCAAAACCCCCTCCGGGACAGGGTCCACTGAAGCTTTCTTT.

The gene calls are TRBV7-8 and TRBJ2-5, with 8 bases aligning to TRBD2. Germline lookup yields CDR1 SGHVS and CDR2 FQNEAQ. J gave up 2 bases and V 5 bases, and 4 bases lay outside the gene matches. There are 14 residues in the CDR3. DNA of the CDR3: TGTGCCAGCAGCGAGCGGGGGAGGCAAGAGACCCAGTACTTC. Translating it yields CASSERGRQETQYF.

The chain has TRBV5-5 and TRBJ2-2; perhaps TRBD2 as D (5 bases). This CDR3 has 14 residues. Trimming took 0 bases from V and 13 from J, leaving 16 bases between them. CDR1 is SGHKS, CDR2 YYEKEE, per germline (reference sequence). This CDR3 is CASSLELSGSGLFF. As DNA, the CDR3 is TGTGCCAGCAGCTTGGAATTGTCGGGATCCGGGCTGTTTTTT.

This sequence joins TRBV7-9 and TRBJ2-3, with 11 nucleotides matching TRBD2. The junction had 4 bases not matched to a gene; V was cut back by 4 bases and J by 4 bases. The CDR3 has 15 amino acids. CDR1 and CDR2 from the germline V gene are SEHNR and FQNEAQ (reference sequence). The CDR3, as DNA: TGTGCCAGCAGCTCCGCTAGCGGGGGGCCAGATACGCAGTATTTT. This sequence encodes CASSSASGGPDTQYF.

This clonotype appeared many times. V usage is TRBV7-2 and J usage is TRBJ2-3; TRBD2 is a possible D gene (5 bases). V lost 5 bases to trimming and J lost 6 bases, with 12 bases between them. CDR1 SGHTA and CDR2 FQGNSA come from the germline V gene. The CDR3 totals 13 residues. CDR3 loop: CASSPGGYDTQYF. The CDR3 nucleotides are TGTGCCAGCAGCCCTGGAGGTTACGATACGCAGTATTTT.

This chain connects TRBV15 to TRBJ2-3, with TRBD2 identical over 13 bases. The CDR3 covers 17 residues. The germline gives CDR1 LNHNV, CDR2 YYDKDF (reference sequence). V lost 5 bases to trimming and J lost 0 bases; unmatched junction nucleotides: 5. CDR3 DNA: TGTGCCACCAGCGGGACTAGCGGGGCCACTAGCACAGATACGCAGTATTTT. As protein: CATSGTSGATSTDTQYF.

Ten or more counts support this clonotype. The chain uses TRBV7-2 and TRBJ2-4; D gene unclear. The CDR3 runs to 16 residues. Deletions cut 5 bases from V and 0 bases from J, with 14 bases between. Germline V gene data show CDR1 as SGHTA and CDR2 as FQGNSA. The CDR3 here is CASSADMASAKNIQYF. The CDR3 DNA follows: TGTGCCAGCAGCGCAGACATGGCCTCAGCCAAAAACATTCAGTACTTC.

The chain is built from TRBV28 and TRBJ2-2; no clear D. Per the germline V gene, CDR1 is MDHEN and CDR2 is SYDVKM. The CDR3 has 12 amino acids. Trimming pared 0 bases from V and 6 bases from J, leaving 2 bases between. The CDR3 region has the DNA TGTGCCAGCAGTTTATGGGCCGGGGAGCTGTTTTTT. As protein: CASSLWAGELFF.

This clonotype has a handful of counts. The rearrangement joins TRBV29-1 to TRBJ1-2, with D unclear. The CDR3 has 12 amino acids. Germline-derived CDR1 and CDR2 are SQVTM and ANQGSEA. V lost 0 bases and J 8 bases, leaving 10 bases between the germline ends. The CDR3 bases are TGCAGCGTTGAAGATGGAGGGAACGGCTACACCTTC. It yields the protein CSVEDGGNGYTF.

This clonotype showed up just a few times. The chain employs TRBV9 and TRBJ1-3; 7 bases agree with TRBD1. This CDR3 contains 16 residues. Germline assignment: CDR1 SGDLS and CDR2 YYNGEE. V lost 3 bases, J lost 4 bases, and 10 bases stayed unmatched. The CDR3 spells CASSALAQGSGNTIYF. CDR3 in DNA: TGTGCCAGCAGCGCCTTGGCACAGGGGTCAGGAAACACCATATATTTT.

This clonotype was counted a few times. The CDR3 is CASSPIGWGDEQFF. The DNA of the CDR3 is TGTGCCAGCAGCCCGATTGGATGGGGGGATGAGCAGTTCTTC. The rearrangement links TRBV7-8 to TRBJ2-1; TRBD2 might be the D (6 bases). The ends were cut back, 5 bases at V and 8 bases at J, with 16 bases in the middle. The CDR3 length is 14 residues. Germline CDR1 reads SGHVS; CDR2 reads FQNEAQ.

The rearrangement uses TRBV10-1 and TRBJ2-3; 9 bases are a match to TRBD1. CDR3 length: 16 residues. CDR1 is WNHNN, CDR2 SYGVQD, per germline (reference sequence). V lost 6 bases, J lost 2 bases, and 9 bases stayed unmatched. CDR3 coding DNA: TGCGCCAGCAGCCTTTCAACAGGGGGCGTCACAGATACGCAGTATTTT. It codes for CASSLSTGGVTDTQYF.

The V and J genes are TRBV12-3 or TRBV12-4 and TRBJ1-3; the D gene is possibly TRBD1 (5 bases). The CDR3 loop spans 14 amino acids. Trimming removed 6 bases at V and 0 bases at J, with 9 bases between. In DNA, the CDR3 is TGTGCCAGCAGACCGGGGGTCTCTGGAAACACCATATATTTT. It encodes CASRPGVSGNTIYF.

The V call is TRBV4-1, the J call TRBJ1-4; no firm D call. This CDR3 region has 13 residues. V was pared by 0 bases and J by 8 bases, with 7 bases between. The germline V gene encodes CDR1 MGHRA and CDR2 YSYEKL. CDR3 sequence: CASSQERWEKLFF. The DNA for the CDR3 is TGCGCCAGCAGCCAAGAAAGATGGGAAAAACTGTTTTTT.

The chain couples TRBV20-1 to TRBJ2-3, with a possible D match to TRBD2 (6 bases). The V end was cut by 3 bases, the J end by 1 base, with 20 bases between. The germline V gene encodes CDR1 DFQATT and CDR2 SNEGSKA (reference sequence). The CDR3 length is 17 residues. DNA for the CDR3: TGCAGTGCTAGTCCCGCGGGGCTTCCGTGGGGCACAGATACGCAGTATTTT. It translates to CSASPAGLPWGTDTQYF.